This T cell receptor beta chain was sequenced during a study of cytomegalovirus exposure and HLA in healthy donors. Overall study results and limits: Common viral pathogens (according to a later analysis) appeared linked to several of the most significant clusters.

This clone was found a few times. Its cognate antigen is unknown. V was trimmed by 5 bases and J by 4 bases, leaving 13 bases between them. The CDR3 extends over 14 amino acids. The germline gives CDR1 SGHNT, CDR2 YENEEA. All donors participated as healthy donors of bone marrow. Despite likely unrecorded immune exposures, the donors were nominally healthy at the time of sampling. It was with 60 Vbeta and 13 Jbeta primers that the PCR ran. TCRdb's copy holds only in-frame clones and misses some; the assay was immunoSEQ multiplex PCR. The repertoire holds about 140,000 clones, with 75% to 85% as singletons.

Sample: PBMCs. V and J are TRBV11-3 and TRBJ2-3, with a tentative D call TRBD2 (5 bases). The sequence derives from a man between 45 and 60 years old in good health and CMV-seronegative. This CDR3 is CASSPPLRADTQYF. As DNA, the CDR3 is TGTGCCAGCAGCCCCCCGTTGCGGGCAGATACGCAGTATTTT.